This T cell receptor (beta chain) was recovered during a study of blood T cell repertoires in COVID-19. Overall study: The cDNA or gDNA used as material had been derived from T cells, B-cell-depleted T cells, or PBMCs.

This CDR3 is 14 amino acids long. Germline V gives CDR1 SGHVS, CDR2 FQNEAQ. Trimming removed 7 bases from V and 2 bases from J, with 14 bases in between. Profiled with immunoSEQ multiplex PCR; TCRdb holds only in-frame clones, not every one. The data hold roughly 200,000 clones, with around four fifths observed a single time. This clone occurred once. Patients of the Seattle cohort, enrolled during active infection, were followed longitudinally. This chain connects TRBV7-8 to TRBJ2-5, with a weak D call TRBD2 (6 bases). Source material: peripheral blood. The receptor was isolated from a woman older than 75 with COVID-19, enrolled during active disease. The CDR3 loop reads CASTNSGRQETQYF. CDR3 nucleotide sequence: TGTGCCAGCACCAATTCAGGGAGGCAAGAGACCCAGTACTTC.